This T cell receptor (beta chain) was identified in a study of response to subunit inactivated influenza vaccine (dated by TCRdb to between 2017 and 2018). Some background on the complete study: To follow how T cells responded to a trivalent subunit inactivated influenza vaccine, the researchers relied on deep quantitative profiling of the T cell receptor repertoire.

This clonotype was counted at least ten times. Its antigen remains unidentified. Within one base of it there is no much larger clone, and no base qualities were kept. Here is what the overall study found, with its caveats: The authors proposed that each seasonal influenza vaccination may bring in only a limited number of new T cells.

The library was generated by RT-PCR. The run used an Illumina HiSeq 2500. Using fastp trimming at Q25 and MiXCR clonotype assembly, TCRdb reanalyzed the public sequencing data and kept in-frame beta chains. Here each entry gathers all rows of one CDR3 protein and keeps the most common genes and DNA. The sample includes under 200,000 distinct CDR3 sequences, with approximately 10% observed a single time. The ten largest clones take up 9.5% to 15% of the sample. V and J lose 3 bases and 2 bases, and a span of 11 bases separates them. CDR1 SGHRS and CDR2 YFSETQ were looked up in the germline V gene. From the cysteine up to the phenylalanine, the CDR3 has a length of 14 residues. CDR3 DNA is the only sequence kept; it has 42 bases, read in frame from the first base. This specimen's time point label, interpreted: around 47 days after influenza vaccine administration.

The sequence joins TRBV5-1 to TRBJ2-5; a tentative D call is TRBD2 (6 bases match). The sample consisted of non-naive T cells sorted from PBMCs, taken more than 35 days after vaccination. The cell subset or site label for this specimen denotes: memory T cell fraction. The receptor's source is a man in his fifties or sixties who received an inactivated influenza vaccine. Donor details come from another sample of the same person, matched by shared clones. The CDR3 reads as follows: CASSYAGYQETQYF. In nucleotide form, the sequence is TGCGCCAGCAGCTATGCGGGGTATCAAGAGACCCAGTACTTC.